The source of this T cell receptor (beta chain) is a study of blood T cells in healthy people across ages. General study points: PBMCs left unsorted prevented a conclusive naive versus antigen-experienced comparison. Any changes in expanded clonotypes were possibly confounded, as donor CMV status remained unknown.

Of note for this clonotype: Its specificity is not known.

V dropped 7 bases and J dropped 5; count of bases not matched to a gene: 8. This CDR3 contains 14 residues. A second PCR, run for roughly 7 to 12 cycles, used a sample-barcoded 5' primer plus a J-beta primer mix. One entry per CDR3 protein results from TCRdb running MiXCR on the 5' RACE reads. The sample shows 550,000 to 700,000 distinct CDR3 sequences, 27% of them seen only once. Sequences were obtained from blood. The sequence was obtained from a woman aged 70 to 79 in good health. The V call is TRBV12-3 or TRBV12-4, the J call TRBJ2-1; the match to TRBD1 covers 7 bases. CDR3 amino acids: CASTFGTANNEQFF. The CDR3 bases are TGTGCCAGCACCTTCGGGACAGCAAACAATGAGCAGTTCTTC.